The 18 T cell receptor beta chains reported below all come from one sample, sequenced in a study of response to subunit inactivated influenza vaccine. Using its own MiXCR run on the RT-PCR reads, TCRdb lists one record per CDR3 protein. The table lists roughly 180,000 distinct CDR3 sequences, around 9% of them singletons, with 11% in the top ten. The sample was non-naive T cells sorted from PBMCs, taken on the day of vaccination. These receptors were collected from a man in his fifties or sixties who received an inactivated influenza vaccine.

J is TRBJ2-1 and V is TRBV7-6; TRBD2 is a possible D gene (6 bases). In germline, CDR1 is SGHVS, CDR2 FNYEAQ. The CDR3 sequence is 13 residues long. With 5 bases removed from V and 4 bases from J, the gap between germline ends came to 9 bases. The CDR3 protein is CASSISGYNEQFF. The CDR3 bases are TGTGCCAGCAGCATTAGCGGTTACAATGAGCAGTTCTTC.

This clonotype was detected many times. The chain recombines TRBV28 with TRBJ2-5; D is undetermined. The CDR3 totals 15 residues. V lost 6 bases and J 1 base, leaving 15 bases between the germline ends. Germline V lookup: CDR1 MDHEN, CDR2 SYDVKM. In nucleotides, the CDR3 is TGTGCCAGCAGACGCGGCCCGTACTCCCAAGAGACCCAGTACTTC. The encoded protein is CASRRGPYSQETQYF.

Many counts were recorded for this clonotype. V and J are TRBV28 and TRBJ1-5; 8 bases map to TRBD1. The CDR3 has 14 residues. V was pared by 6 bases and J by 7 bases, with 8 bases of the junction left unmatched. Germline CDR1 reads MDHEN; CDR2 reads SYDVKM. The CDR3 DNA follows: TGTGCCAGCAGGTTGACAGGGGTTAGCCAGCCCCAGCATTTT. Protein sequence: CASRLTGVSQPQHF.

The CDR3 DNA reads as TGTGCCAGCAGTTCGAGGGGCGGGAGGGCCTGCCATGAGCAGTTCTTC. Translated: CASSSRGGRACHEQFF. The chain combines TRBV12-3 or TRBV12-4 with TRBJ2-1, with TRBD2 identical over 9 bases. Germline trimming cut 4 bases from V and 8 bases from J; bases unmatched to any gene: 12. The CDR3 runs 16 residues.

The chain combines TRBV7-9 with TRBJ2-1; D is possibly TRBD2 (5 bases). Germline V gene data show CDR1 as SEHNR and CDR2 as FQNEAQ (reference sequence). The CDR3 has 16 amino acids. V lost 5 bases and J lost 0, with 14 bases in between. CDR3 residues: CASSRIGMSSYNEQFF. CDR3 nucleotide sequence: TGTGCCAGCAGCCGGATCGGGATGAGCTCCTACAATGAGCAGTTCTTC.

For the CDR3, the DNA is TGCAGTGCACATCATCCGACTAGCGGGAGCGAGCAGTACTTC. Translation gives CSAHHPTSGSEQYF. The chain recombines TRBV20-1 with TRBJ2-7, with 12 bases matching TRBD2. CDR3 length: 14 amino acids. Looked up from germline, CDR1 is DFQATT and CDR2 is SNEGSKA (reference sequence). With V trimmed by 6 bases and J by 6 bases, 9 bases remained unmatched.

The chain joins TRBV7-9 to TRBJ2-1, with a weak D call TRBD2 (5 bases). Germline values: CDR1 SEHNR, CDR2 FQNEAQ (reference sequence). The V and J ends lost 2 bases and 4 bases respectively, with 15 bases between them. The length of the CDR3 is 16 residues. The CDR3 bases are TGTGCCAGCAGCTTACCACTTTCCGGGGAGTACAATGAGCAGTTCTTC. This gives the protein CASSLPLSGEYNEQFF.

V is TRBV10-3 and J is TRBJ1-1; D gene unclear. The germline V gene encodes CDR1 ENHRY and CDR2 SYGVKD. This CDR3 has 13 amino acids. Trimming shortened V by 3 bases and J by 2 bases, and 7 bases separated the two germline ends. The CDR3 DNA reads TGTGCCATCAGTGACGGGTACAACACTGAAGCTTTCTTT. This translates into CAISDGYNTEAFF.

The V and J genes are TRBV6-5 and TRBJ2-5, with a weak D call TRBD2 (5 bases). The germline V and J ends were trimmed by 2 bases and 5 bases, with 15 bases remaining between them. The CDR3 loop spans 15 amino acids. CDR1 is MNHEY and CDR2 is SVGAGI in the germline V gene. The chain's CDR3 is CASSYDHRGGETQYF. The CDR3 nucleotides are TGTGCCAGCAGTTACGACCATCGGGGTGGCGAGACCCAGTACTTC.

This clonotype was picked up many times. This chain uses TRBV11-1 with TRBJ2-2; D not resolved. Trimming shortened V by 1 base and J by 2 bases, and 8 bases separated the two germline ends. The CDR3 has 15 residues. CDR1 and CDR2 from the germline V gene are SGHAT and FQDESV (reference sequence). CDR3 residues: CASSLGQVNTGELFF. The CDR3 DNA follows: TGTGCCAGCAGCTTAGGTCAGGTCAACACCGGGGAGCTGTTTTTT.

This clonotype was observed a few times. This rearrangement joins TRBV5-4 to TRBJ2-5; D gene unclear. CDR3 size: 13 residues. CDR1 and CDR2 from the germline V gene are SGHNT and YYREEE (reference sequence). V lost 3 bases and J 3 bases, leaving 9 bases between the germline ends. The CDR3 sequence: CASSSSAKETQYF. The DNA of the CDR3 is TGTGCCAGCAGCTCTAGTGCGAAAGAGACCCAGTACTTC.

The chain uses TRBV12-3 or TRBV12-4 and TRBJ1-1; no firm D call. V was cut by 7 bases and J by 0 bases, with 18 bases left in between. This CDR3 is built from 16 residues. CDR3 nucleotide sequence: TGTGCCAGCACCCCCCGGCAGAGCACCATGAACACTGAAGCTTTCTTT. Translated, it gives CASTPRQSTMNTEAFF.

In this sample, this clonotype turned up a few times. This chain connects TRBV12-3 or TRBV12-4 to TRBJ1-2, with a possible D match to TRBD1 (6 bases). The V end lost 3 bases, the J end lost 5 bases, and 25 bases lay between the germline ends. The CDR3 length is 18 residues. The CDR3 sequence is CASSFSFEGHTRHYGYTF. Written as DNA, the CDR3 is TGTGCCAGCAGTTTTTCATTTGAGGGACATACGCGGCATTATGGCTACACCTTC.

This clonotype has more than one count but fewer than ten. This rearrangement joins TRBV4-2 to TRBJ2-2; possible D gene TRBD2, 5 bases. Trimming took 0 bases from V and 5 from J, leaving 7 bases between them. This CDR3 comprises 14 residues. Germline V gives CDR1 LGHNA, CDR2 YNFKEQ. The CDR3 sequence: CASSQELETGELFF. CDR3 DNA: TGTGCCAGCAGCCAAGAACTAGAAACCGGGGAGCTGTTTTTT.

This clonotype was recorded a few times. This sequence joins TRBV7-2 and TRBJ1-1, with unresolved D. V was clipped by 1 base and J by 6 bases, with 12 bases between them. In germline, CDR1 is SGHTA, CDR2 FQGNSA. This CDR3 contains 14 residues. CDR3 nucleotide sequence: TGTGCCAGCAGCTTAGTGGGGTTGTCAGCTGAAGCTTTCTTT. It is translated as CASSLVGLSAEAFF.

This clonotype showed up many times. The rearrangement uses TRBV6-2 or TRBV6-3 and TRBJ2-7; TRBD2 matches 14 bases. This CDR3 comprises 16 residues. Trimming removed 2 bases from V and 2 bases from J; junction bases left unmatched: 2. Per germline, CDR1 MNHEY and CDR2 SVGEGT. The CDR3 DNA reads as TGTGCCAGCAGTTACGAGACTAGCGGGAGGGCCTACGAGCAGTACTTC. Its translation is CASSYETSGRAYEQYF.

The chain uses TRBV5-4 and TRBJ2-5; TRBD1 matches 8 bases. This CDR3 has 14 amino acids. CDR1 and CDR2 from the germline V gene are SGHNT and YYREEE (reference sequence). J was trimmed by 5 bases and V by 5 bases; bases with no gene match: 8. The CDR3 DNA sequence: TGTGCCAGCAGACGTGACAGGGGTCCGGAGACCCAGTACTTC. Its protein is CASRRDRGPETQYF.

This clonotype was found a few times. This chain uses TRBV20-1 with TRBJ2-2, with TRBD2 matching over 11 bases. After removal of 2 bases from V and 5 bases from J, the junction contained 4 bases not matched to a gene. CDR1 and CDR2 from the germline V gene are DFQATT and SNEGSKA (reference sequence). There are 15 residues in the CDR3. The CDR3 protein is CSARRSSGGTGELFF. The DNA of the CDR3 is TGCAGTGCTAGACGATCTAGCGGGGGGACCGGGGAGCTGTTTTTT.